The 27 T cell receptor beta chains listed next were all sequenced from one sample in a study of cytomegalovirus exposure and HLA in healthy donors. PCR employed 60 Vbeta and 13 Jbeta primers. Generated by immunoSEQ multiplex PCR, the TCRdb table keeps only in-frame clones and is missing some. The table includes around 150,000 clones, approximately 77% detected once. Sequenced input: PBMCs. The receptors were sampled from a man younger than 45 in good health and CMV-seronegative.

V and J are TRBV28 and TRBJ2-7; possible D gene TRBD2, 6 bases. The CDR3 extends over 12 amino acids. From germline, CDR1 is MDHEN and CDR2 SYDVKM. Trimming left V 4 bases short and J 4 bases short, with 8 bases between. The CDR3 sequence: CASSWGEYEQYF. For the CDR3, the DNA is TGTGCCAGCAGTTGGGGGGAGTACGAGCAGTACTTC.

The chain carries TRBV28 and TRBJ1-1; D not resolved. Germline V gene lookup returns CDR1 MDHEN and CDR2 SYDVKM. The CDR3 covers 15 residues. V shed 6 bases and J shed 8 bases, with 22 bases lying between them. The CDR3, as DNA: TGTGCCAGCAGCCCAAGACGTACCCACTATGGGGAAGCTTTCTTT. Protein product: CASSPRRTHYGEAFF.

V and J are TRBV11-2 and TRBJ2-7; possible D gene TRBD2, 5 bases. Germline V gene sequence: CDR1 SGHAT, CDR2 FQNNGV. CDR3 size: 13 residues. V was clipped by 2 bases and J by 6 bases, with 11 bases between them. The CDR3 DNA is TGTGCCAGCAGCTTACTGTCTAGCCTCGAGCAGTACTTC. Protein: CASSLLSSLEQYF.

This clone was counted between two and nine times. This CDR3 is CASSQTSAWFADTQYF. The CDR3 region has the DNA TGTGCCAGCAGCCAGACTAGCGCGTGGTTCGCAGATACGCAGTATTTT. V gene TRBV4-2 combines with J gene TRBJ2-3, with 8 bases aligning to TRBD2. CDR1 LGHNA and CDR2 YNFKEQ come from the germline V gene. Trimming removed 3 bases from V and 4 bases from J; junction bases left unmatched: 9. The CDR3 is 16 amino acids.

The rearrangement links TRBV6-5 to TRBJ2-5; TRBD2 matches 12 bases. The CDR3 spans 16 residues. V lost 2 bases to trimming and J lost 5 bases; unmatched junction nucleotides: 6. Germline CDR1 MNHEY, CDR2 SVGAGI. CDR3 loop: CASSYQLAGGGETQYF. The CDR3 coding sequence is TGTGCCAGCAGTTACCAACTAGCGGGAGGAGGGGAGACCCAGTACTTC.

The chain links TRBV5-4 to TRBJ2-1, with 7 bases identical to TRBD2. Germline V gives CDR1 SGHNT, CDR2 YYREEE (reference sequence). This CDR3 contains 14 residues. V gave up 6 bases and J gave up 4 bases; unmatched junction bases: 7. The CDR3 DNA reads TGTGCCAGCAATCCCTGGCGGGAGTACAATGAGCAGTTCTTC. It is translated as CASNPWREYNEQFF.

The chain couples TRBV5-1 to TRBJ2-3; 7 bases fit TRBD2. Germline CDR1 SGHRS, CDR2 YFSETQ. The V gene end was trimmed by 0 bases and the J gene end by 0 bases; junction bases not matched to a gene: 1. This CDR3 is 15 amino acids long. The chain's CDR3 is CASSLGGRSTDTQYF. The CDR3, as DNA: TGCGCCAGCAGCTTGGGCGGGAGAAGCACAGATACGCAGTATTTT.

V is TRBV5-4 and J is TRBJ2-3, with 10 bases lining up with TRBD2. CDR3 length equals 16 residues. The germline CDR1 and CDR2 sequences are SGHNT and YYREEE (reference sequence). V trimming: 4 bases; J trimming: 9 bases; junction bases outside the gene matches: 14. The CDR3 reads CASSPPPSGSSSTQYF. In nucleotides, the CDR3 is TGTGCCAGCAGCCCTCCCCCTAGCGGGAGCAGTTCAACGCAGTATTTT.

The chain recombines TRBV20-1 with TRBJ1-2; a possible D gene is TRBD1 (6 bases). This CDR3 has 11 residues. Trimming shortened V by 5 bases and J by 14 bases, and 18 bases separated the two germline ends. Germline values: CDR1 DFQATT, CDR2 SNEGSKA (reference sequence). The CDR3 nucleotides are TGCAGTGCTGGACTCGGACAGACGCGTACCTTC. Protein: CSAGLGQTRTF.

This chain joins TRBV6-5 and TRBJ1-1; no clear D. With 3 bases removed from V and 4 bases from J, the gap between germline ends came to 9 bases. The CDR3 spans 13 residues. In germline, CDR1 is MNHEY, CDR2 SVGAGI. Here the CDR3 DNA reads TGTGCCAGCAGTTATGCCAGTTCCACTGAAGCTTTCTTT. Translating it yields CASSYASSTEAFF.

J is TRBJ2-5 and V is TRBV29-1; 10 bases align to TRBD1. The CDR3 runs to 12 residues. V was pared by 6 bases and J by 5 bases, with 3 bases of the junction left unmatched. Germline V gives CDR1 SQVTM, CDR2 ANQGSEA. The CDR3 nucleotides are TGCAGCGTCGGACAGGGGGACGAGACCCAGTACTTC. This encodes CSVGQGDETQYF.

The chain carries TRBV2 and TRBJ2-7; 8 bases align to TRBD1. The CDR3 loop spans 14 amino acids. Germline loops: CDR1 SNHLY, CDR2 FYNNEI. V was clipped by 6 bases and J by 3 bases; unmatched bases: 7. The CDR3 region has the DNA TGTGCCAGCAGAGGACAGGGCAGCGGCTACGAGCAGTACTTC. Encoded protein: CASRGQGSGYEQYF.

The chain joins TRBV7-6 to TRBJ2-1, with TRBD2 matching 9 bases. Losses at the gene ends were 5 bases for V and 0 bases for J; bases not matched to a gene: 5. The CDR3 runs 16 residues. Germline CDR1 reads SGHVS; CDR2 reads FNYEAQ. CDR3 sequence: CASSPLAGFSYNEQFF. The CDR3 DNA sequence: TGTGCCAGCAGCCCCCTAGCGGGATTCTCCTACAATGAGCAGTTCTTC.

The chain joins TRBV27 to TRBJ2-7; TRBD2 matches 10 bases. The trim removed 5 bases at V and 8 bases at J, leaving 9 bases unmatched. Germline CDR1 MNHEY, CDR2 SMNVEV (reference sequence). The length of the CDR3 is 14 residues. The CDR3 nucleotides read TGTGCCAGCAGTCCCTCTCGGACTAGCGGACAGCAGTACTTC. Protein sequence: CASSPSRTSGQQYF.

The V call is TRBV4-1, the J call TRBJ2-4; D is perhaps TRBD2 (6 bases). In germline, CDR1 is MGHRA, CDR2 YSYEKL. This CDR3 contains 16 residues. The V gene lost 2 bases and the J gene lost 5 bases, with 16 bases spanning the gap. The CDR3 reads CASSQLTGVGQNIQYF. In nucleotides, the CDR3 is TGCGCCAGCAGCCAACTGACGGGAGTCGGCCAAAACATTCAGTACTTC.

This clone was counted a few times. The CDR3 is CSVGRGAAGELFF. The CDR3 nucleotides are TGCAGCGTTGGAAGGGGTGCCGCCGGGGAGCTGTTTTTT. The J gene is TRBJ2-2, the V gene TRBV29-1; TRBD1 might be the D (5 bases). Germline V CDR1 and CDR2: SQVTM, ANQGSEA. Trimming cost V 4 bases and J 6 bases, with 12 bases left between them. There are 13 residues in the CDR3.

The chain combines TRBV14 with TRBJ1-1, with 8 nucleotides matching TRBD1. The length of the CDR3 is 15 residues. Germline CDR1 reads SGHDN; CDR2 reads FVKESK. The V segment lost 5 bases and the J segment 5 bases; nucleotides outside the gene matches: 10. For the CDR3, the DNA is TGTGCCAGCAGCGTGGTGGCAGGGGGCGAAACTGAAGCTTTCTTT. It yields the protein CASSVVAGGETEAFF.

CDR3 loop: CARSFRAGPRGEQYF. As DNA, the CDR3 is TGTGCCAGAAGCTTCCGGGCAGGGCCACGGGGGGAGCAGTACTTC. The V call is TRBV5-3, the J call TRBJ2-7; tentatively, D is TRBD2 (6 bases). TRBV5-3 has ORF status, its function being uncertain. V lost 2 bases, J lost 7 bases, and 19 bases lay in between. CDR3 length equals 15 residues.

The gene calls are TRBV11-1 and TRBJ2-3; 9 bases align to TRBD1. Germline CDR1 reads SGHAT; CDR2 reads FQDESV (reference sequence). The CDR3 is 15 amino acids. With 5 bases clipped from V and 4 bases from J, the junction kept 7 bases outside the gene matches. CDR3 DNA sequence: TGTGCCAGCAGCGACAGGGGGGCGAGGGCAGATACGCAGTATTTT. Its protein is CASSDRGARADTQYF.

The V gene is TRBV7-9, the J gene TRBJ2-7; 13 bases align to TRBD2. The germline V gene has CDR1 SEHNR and CDR2 FQNEAQ (reference sequence). Germline trimming cut 5 bases from V and 6 bases from J; bases unmatched to any gene: 10. The CDR3 extends over 16 amino acids. CDR3 loop: CASSPTGLAGAAEQYF. The CDR3 DNA is TGTGCCAGCAGCCCCACTGGACTAGCGGGAGCGGCCGAGCAGTACTTC. The full variable domain, in which reference TRBV7-9 and TRBJ2-7 provide the parts outside the CDR3, is DTGVSQNPRHKITKRGQNVTFRCDPISEHNRLYWYRQTLGQGPEFLTYFQNEAQLEKSRLLSDRFSAERPKGSFSTLEIQRTEQGDSAMYLCASSPTGLAGAAEQYFGPGTRLTVT.

The V call is TRBV19, the J call TRBJ2-7; 8 nucleotides line up with TRBD2. This CDR3 spans 15 amino acids. The germline V gene has CDR1 LNHDA and CDR2 SQIVND (reference sequence). With 3 bases clipped from V and 1 base from J, the junction kept 5 bases outside the gene matches. The CDR3 DNA sequence: TGTGCCAGTAGTATTATAAGCGGGGGTTCCTACGAGCAGTACTTC. Translating gives CASSIISGGSYEQYF.

This chain connects TRBV7-8 to TRBJ2-7; TRBD2 aligns across 9 bases. There are 16 residues in the CDR3. Looked up from germline, CDR1 is SGHVS and CDR2 is FQNEAQ. V lost 5 bases to trimming and J lost 0 bases; unmatched junction nucleotides: 8. The CDR3 region is CASSILAGASSYEQYF. The CDR3 bases are TGTGCCAGCAGCATACTAGCGGGCGCGAGCTCCTACGAGCAGTACTTC.

The rearrangement uses TRBV7-8 and TRBJ2-2; D gene unclear. V was shortened by 1 base and J by 6 bases, with 12 bases between the two germline ends. CDR3 length equals 15 residues. In germline, CDR1 is SGHVS, CDR2 FQNEAQ. In nucleotides, the CDR3 is TGTGCCAGCAGCTTAGTTACCCAATGGCCCGGGGAGCTGTTTTTT. The encoded protein is CASSLVTQWPGELFF. The whole variable domain, remainder taken from reference TRBV7-8 and TRBJ2-2, is GAGVSQSPRYKVAKRGQDVALRCDPISGHVSLFWYQQALGQGPEFLTYFQNEAQLDKSGLPSDRFFAERPEGSVSTLKIQRTQQEDSAVYLCASSLVTQWPGELFFGEGSRLTVL.

V and J are TRBV9 and TRBJ2-7; no firm D call. V shed 0 bases and J shed 2 bases, with 9 bases lying between them. Germline CDR1 SGDLS, CDR2 YYNGEE. The CDR3 totals 14 residues. The CDR3 DNA is TGTGCCAGCAGCGTAGGTGGTCAGACCTACGAGCAGTACTTC. Encoded protein: CASSVGGQTYEQYF.

About this clone itself: Other DNA sequences in this specimen translate into the identical CDR3. The rearrangement joins TRBV9 to TRBJ2-1; the D gene is possibly TRBD1 (6 bases). CDR1 is SGDLS and CDR2 is YYNGEE in the germline V gene. The CDR3 consists of 15 residues. The V gene lost 3 bases and the J gene lost 4 bases, with 14 bases spanning the gap. The CDR3 reads CASSDGQTSYNEQFF. In DNA, the CDR3 is TGTGCCAGCAGCGACGGACAGACTTCTTACAATGAGCAGTTCTTC. Full variable domain (remainder filled in from reference TRBV9 and TRBJ2-1): DSGVTQTPKHLITATGQRVTLRCSPRSGDLSVYWYQQSLDQGLQFLIQYYNGEERAKGNILERFSAQQFPDLHSELNLSSLELGDSALYFCASSDGQTSYNEQFFGPGTRLTVL.

This clone occurred once. This CDR3 reads CASSPRRGTGDEKLFF. CDR3 coding DNA: TGTGCCAGCAGTCCCCGGCGGGGGACAGGGGATGAAAAACTGTTTTTT. The chain combines TRBV27 with TRBJ1-4, with 10 nucleotides matching TRBD1. V shed 5 bases and J 6 bases; nucleotides not matched to a gene: 9. This CDR3 spans 16 amino acids. The germline V gene encodes CDR1 MNHEY and CDR2 SMNVEV (reference sequence). The full variable domain, rest sourced from reference TRBV27 and TRBJ1-4, is EAQVTQNPRYLITVTGKKLTVTCSQNMNHEYMSWYRQDPGLGLRQIYYSMNVEVTDKGDVPEGYKVSRKEKRNFPLILESPSPNQTSLYFCASSPRRGTGDEKLFFGSGTQLSVL.

This rearrangement joins TRBV18 to TRBJ1-2; 7 positions agree with TRBD1. Germline V gene lookup returns CDR1 KGHSH and CDR2 LQKENI. The CDR3 is 14 residues long. J was trimmed by 4 bases and V by 3 bases; bases with no gene match: 5. The CDR3 coding sequence is TGTGCCAGCTCACCTGACAGGGCAACCTATGGCTACACCTTC. Translation: CASSPDRATYGYTF.